Following are 29 T cell receptor beta chains from one sample sequenced in a study of OX40 agonist ivuxolimab in advanced cancers. Method: immunoSEQ multiplex PCR; TCRdb's copy keeps in-frame clones and lacks some. The sample yields about 64,000 clones, about 91% seen once. The sample consisted of CD4+ or CD8+ T cells sorted from blood, taken in a trial of the OX40 agonist ivuxolimab. The receptors originated from an adult with an advanced solid tumor such as melanoma, head and neck, liver or kidney cancer.

As for this clone: One end of the junction is discordant with germline, which a read error may explain. This rearrangement joins TRBV7-7 to TRBJ2-5, with D perhaps TRBD1 (5 bases). Germline-derived CDR1 and CDR2 are SSHAT and FNYEAQ (reference sequence). The CDR3 loop spans 16 amino acids. CDR3 nucleotides: TGTGCTAGCAGCTTCGCAGGGTTTTGGTCCAGGGAGACCCAGTACTTC. It yields the protein CASSFAGFWSRETQYF.

CDR3 in DNA: TGTGCCAGCAGCCCGGGACAGTTAATCACTGAAGCTTTCTTT. Translation gives CASSPGQLITEAFF. The genes are TRBV7-6 and TRBJ1-1; 7 bases map to TRBD1. The CDR3 loop spans 14 amino acids. The germline gives CDR1 SGHVS, CDR2 FNYEAQ. Trimming removed 5 bases from V and 4 bases from J; junction bases left unmatched: 7.

The chain joins TRBV27 to TRBJ1-6; a weak D match, TRBD1 (5 bases). V dropped 5 bases and J dropped 6 bases, with 14 bases sitting between them. CDR1 is MNHEY and CDR2 is SMNVEV in the germline V gene (reference sequence). The CDR3 consists of 15 residues. As DNA, the CDR3 is TGTGCCAGCAGTCCCGCGGGGGGAATTAATTCACCCCTCCACTTT. It encodes CASSPAGGINSPLHF.

The chain employs TRBV7-8 and TRBJ1-4; D is perhaps TRBD1 (5 bases). The CDR3 length is 13 residues. Trimming removed 5 bases at V and 3 bases at J, with 7 bases between. Germline CDR1 SGHVS, CDR2 FQNEAQ. The CDR3 sequence is CASSLGPNEKLFF. The CDR3 coding sequence is TGTGCCAGCAGCCTGGGGCCTAATGAAAAACTGTTTTTT.

The V gene is TRBV30, the J gene TRBJ2-7; D possibly matches TRBD1 or TRBD2 (5 bases each). Germline V lookup: CDR1 GTSNPN, CDR2 SVGIG (reference sequence). V was clipped by 5 bases and J by 2 bases, with 10 bases between them. The CDR3 is 12 residues long. The CDR3 loop is CAWSGAAYEQYF. CDR3 nucleotides: TGTGCCTGGTCCGGGGCCGCCTACGAGCAGTACTTC.

The V and J genes are TRBV4-2 and TRBJ2-7; 7 bases agree with TRBD1. Germline lookup yields CDR1 LGHNA and CDR2 YNFKEQ. Trimming at V came to 2 bases and at J to 0 bases, leaving 19 bases not matched to a gene. This CDR3 is 20 amino acids long. In DNA form, the CDR3 reads TGTGCCAGCAGCCAAACACAGGGGAAGGGTTTGGGAAGACACTCCTACGAGCAGTACTTC. It yields the protein CASSQTQGKGLGRHSYEQYF.

The chain has TRBV4-3 and TRBJ1-5; 8 nucleotides align to TRBD1. CDR1 is LGHNA, CDR2 YSLEER, per germline. The length of the CDR3 is 13 residues. Trimming cost V 0 bases and J 9 bases; bases outside gene matches: 1. The CDR3 DNA follows: TGCGCCAGCAGCCAAGAGACAGGGGCGCCCCAGCATTTT. It translates to CASSQETGAPQHF.

This chain links TRBV4-1 with TRBJ1-5, with TRBD1 as a possible D gene (6 bases). CDR1 and CDR2 from the germline V gene are MGHRA and YSYEKL. V lost 4 bases to trimming and J lost 4 bases, with 20 bases between them. This CDR3 contains 17 residues. The CDR3 sequence: CASSPTMGQGINQPQHF. DNA for the CDR3: TGCGCCAGCAGCCCGACAATGGGTCAGGGGATTAATCAGCCCCAGCATTTT.

The rearrangement links TRBV10-3 to TRBJ2-3; D gene uncertain. V was trimmed by 10 bases and J by 2 bases, leaving 13 bases between them. Germline V gene lookup returns CDR1 ENHRY and CDR2 SYGVKD. The CDR3 has 13 residues. CDR3 sequence: CASYRDLTDTQYF. DNA of the CDR3: TGTGCCAGCTACAGAGACCTCACAGATACGCAGTATTTT.

The chain employs TRBV30 and TRBJ1-2, with D possibly matching TRBD1 (5 bases). This CDR3 is 16 amino acids long. Germline lookup yields CDR1 GTSNPN and CDR2 SVGIG (reference sequence). Trimming took off 5 bases at V and 8 bases at J, with 27 bases between the two ends. As DNA, the CDR3 is TGTGCCTGGGATACGGCGGGGGGTCCCAGCCTCTCCGGCTACACCTTC. Residues: CAWDTAGGPSLSGYTF.

The rearrangement uses TRBV30 and TRBJ1-2; D is undetermined. V was pared by 1 base and J by 6 bases, with 9 bases between. CDR1 is GTSNPN and CDR2 is SVGIG in the germline V gene (reference sequence). The CDR3 is made up of 12 amino acids. CDR3 loop: CAWSATVDGYTF. DNA of the CDR3: TGTGCCTGGAGTGCAACGGTCGATGGCTACACCTTC.

This clone was counted only a few times. The same CDR3 can be traced to other DNA sequences in this sample. The genes are TRBV6-1 and TRBJ1-5, with D unresolved. CDR3 length: 16 residues. Germline V gene data show CDR1 as MNHNS and CDR2 as SASEGT. Trimming took 3 bases from V and 1 from J, leaving 13 bases between them. CDR3 sequence: CASSEHGGGSNQPQHF. For the CDR3, the DNA is TGTGCCAGCAGTGAGCACGGTGGAGGGAGCAATCAGCCCCAGCATTTT.

Comment on this clone: The junction departs from germline at one end; a sequencing error may be responsible. The V and J genes are TRBV7-7 and TRBJ2-2, with 7 bases aligning to TRBD1. CDR1 and CDR2 (germline): SSHAT, FNYEAQ (reference sequence). The CDR3 has 14 amino acids. The CDR3 spells CASSPHQGDRELFF. The CDR3 bases are TGTGCTAGCAGCCCCCACCAGGGGGACCGGGAGCTGTTTTTT.

The gene calls are TRBV11-2 and TRBJ2-7, with 11 bases identical to TRBD1. Germline trimming cut 5 bases from V and 3 bases from J; bases unmatched to any gene: 3. CDR1 SGHAT and CDR2 FQNNGV come from the germline V gene. The CDR3 sequence is 14 residues long. CDR3 amino acids: CASSQDRGLYEQYF. Written as DNA, the CDR3 is TGTGCCAGCAGCCAGGACAGGGGGCTCTACGAGCAGTACTTC.

The chain is built from TRBV11-3 and TRBJ2-5, with D possibly TRBD1 on 5 matching bases. From germline, CDR1 is SGHNT and CDR2 YENEEA. The CDR3 totals 14 residues. Trimming took off 5 bases at V and 5 bases at J, with 15 bases between the two ends. CDR3 DNA: TGTGCCAGCAGCGGAGCAGGGATTGGGGAGACCCAGTACTTC. Its translation: CASSGAGIGETQYF.

The rearrangement joins TRBV7-9 to TRBJ2-7, with D uncertain. The CDR3 contains 12 residues. V dropped 2 bases and J dropped 5 bases, with 7 bases sitting between them. Germline-derived CDR1 and CDR2 are SEHNR and FQNEAQ (reference sequence). The CDR3: CASSLTPHEQYF. In DNA, the CDR3 is TGTGCCAGCAGCTTAACTCCTCACGAGCAGTACTTC.

V is TRBV19 and J is TRBJ2-7; D unclear. Germline CDR1 LNHDA, CDR2 SQIVND (reference sequence). Trimming pared 7 bases from V and 2 bases from J, leaving 9 bases between. The CDR3 is 12 residues long. CDR3 DNA sequence: TGTGCCAGTACTTCTGCTACCTACGAGCAGTACTTC. Translating gives CASTSATYEQYF.

The chain has TRBV5-1 and TRBJ2-7, with unresolved D. V gave up 5 bases and J gave up 3 bases, with 12 bases separating them. Germline V gives CDR1 SGHRS, CDR2 YFSETQ. This CDR3 is built from 13 residues. The CDR3 bases are TGCGCCAGCAGGGGCAGCGAACTCTACGAGCAGTACTTC. As protein: CASRGSELYEQYF.

This clone was seen just once. V is TRBV14 and J is TRBJ2-1; D gene ambiguous. V gave up 2 bases and J gave up 9 bases, with 11 bases separating them. The CDR3 covers 13 residues. Germline V gives CDR1 SGHDN, CDR2 FVKESK. CDR3 nucleotide sequence: TGTGCCAGCAGCCAAACGATTACGGGTGAGCAGTTCTTC. Its protein product is CASSQTITGEQFF.

This chain joins TRBV28 and TRBJ2-5; perhaps TRBD2 as D (5 bases). In germline, CDR1 is MDHEN, CDR2 SYDVKM. The CDR3 is 14 amino acids. V gave up 4 bases and J gave up 5 bases, with 14 bases separating them. CDR3 in amino acids: CASSSHGVKETQYF. The CDR3 nucleotides are TGTGCCAGCAGTTCCCACGGGGTCAAGGAGACCCAGTACTTC. The full variable domain, with the rest looked up from reference TRBV28 and TRBJ2-5, is DVKVTQSSRYLVKRTGEKVFLECVQDMDHENMFWYRQDPGLGLRLIYFSYDVKMKEKGDIPEGYSVSREKKERFSLILESASTNQTSMYLCASSSHGVKETQYFGPGTRLLVL.

The chain carries TRBV5-1 and TRBJ1-1; D not certain. Germline V gene sequence: CDR1 SGHRS, CDR2 YFSETQ. This CDR3 region has 12 residues. Between the trimmed V and J ends, which lost 0 bases and 4 bases, there was a span of 4 bases. DNA of the CDR3: TGCGCCAGCAGCTTGGTTGCCACTGAAGCTTTCTTT. Protein product: CASSLVATEAFF.

The rearrangement uses TRBV28 and TRBJ2-7; a weak D match, TRBD2 (5 bases). The CDR3 loop spans 13 amino acids. Germline V lookup: CDR1 MDHEN, CDR2 SYDVKM. V was clipped by 6 bases and J by 6 bases, with 15 bases between them. The CDR3 nucleotides are TGTGCCAGCAGGAGAGACTACCCGCGCGAGCAGTACTTC. This codes for CASRRDYPREQYF. The variable domain in full, with the rest retrieved from reference TRBV28 and TRBJ2-7, is DVKVTQSSRYLVKRTGEKVFLECVQDMDHENMFWYRQDPGLGLRLIYFSYDVKMKEKGDIPEGYSVSREKKERFSLILESASTNQTSMYLCASRRDYPREQYFGPGTRLTVT.

The rearrangement uses TRBV7-9 and TRBJ2-1; D remains unclear. The germline V gene has CDR1 SEHNR and CDR2 FQNEAQ (reference sequence). The V and J ends lost 8 bases and 5 bases respectively, with 4 bases between them. This CDR3 has 10 residues. This chain's CDR3 is CASENNEQFF. For the CDR3, the DNA is TGTGCCAGCGAGAACAATGAGCAGTTCTTC.

The chain is built from TRBV6-5 and TRBJ1-5; a weak D match, TRBD1 (5 bases). The V gene lost 0 bases and the J gene lost 4 bases, with 10 bases spanning the gap. Per the germline V gene, CDR1 is MNHEY and CDR2 is SVGAGI. CDR3 size: 15 residues. CDR3: CASSYSGDPNQPQHF. CDR3 DNA: TGTGCCAGCAGTTACTCGGGGGATCCAAATCAGCCCCAGCATTTT.

The V and J genes are TRBV9 and TRBJ1-3; 9 bases map to TRBD1. V lost 4 bases to trimming and J lost 0 bases; unmatched junction nucleotides: 5. This CDR3 contains 16 residues. CDR1 and CDR2 from the germline V gene are SGDLS and YYNGEE. CDR3 DNA: TGTGCCAGCAGCACGGGACAGGGAAACTCTGGAAACACCATATATTTT. Protein sequence: CASSTGQGNSGNTIYF.

The chain is built from TRBV30 and TRBJ2-4, with D possibly TRBD1 on 5 matching bases. CDR1 is GTSNPN and CDR2 is SVGIG in the germline V gene (reference sequence). With 0 bases removed from V and 8 bases from J, the gap between germline ends came to 11 bases. This CDR3 is built from 13 residues. The CDR3 coding sequence is TGTGCCTGGAGTGTAGGGGCTAGTGACATTCAGTACTTC. Translated, it gives CAWSVGASDIQYF.

The CDR3 DNA reads TGTGCCAGCAGCATCTCTGTGGAGGGCGAGCAGTACTTC. It yields the protein CASSISVEGEQYF. This chain joins TRBV11-2 and TRBJ2-7; TRBD2 might be the D (6 bases). Per the germline V gene, CDR1 is SGHAT and CDR2 is FQNNGV. The CDR3 sequence is 13 residues long. V lost 5 bases and J 6 bases, leaving 14 bases between the germline ends.

The chain carries TRBV18 and TRBJ1-1; D gene ambiguous. CDR1 KGHSH and CDR2 LQKENI come from the germline V gene. This CDR3 comprises 13 residues. The V gene lost 1 base and the J gene lost 1 base, with 4 bases spanning the gap. Here the CDR3 reads CASSPLENTEAFF. Here the CDR3 DNA reads TGTGCCAGCTCACCACTGGAGAACACTGAAGCTTTCTTT.

This chain links TRBV28 with TRBJ2-2; a possible D gene is TRBD2 (5 bases). Germline V gene sequence: CDR1 MDHEN, CDR2 SYDVKM. Trimming took 5 bases from V and 7 from J, leaving 14 bases between them. The CDR3 loop spans 14 amino acids. DNA for the CDR3: TGTGCCAGCAGTCTAGCACGGGCTGGCGGGGAGCTGTTTTTT. It translates to CASSLARAGGELFF.